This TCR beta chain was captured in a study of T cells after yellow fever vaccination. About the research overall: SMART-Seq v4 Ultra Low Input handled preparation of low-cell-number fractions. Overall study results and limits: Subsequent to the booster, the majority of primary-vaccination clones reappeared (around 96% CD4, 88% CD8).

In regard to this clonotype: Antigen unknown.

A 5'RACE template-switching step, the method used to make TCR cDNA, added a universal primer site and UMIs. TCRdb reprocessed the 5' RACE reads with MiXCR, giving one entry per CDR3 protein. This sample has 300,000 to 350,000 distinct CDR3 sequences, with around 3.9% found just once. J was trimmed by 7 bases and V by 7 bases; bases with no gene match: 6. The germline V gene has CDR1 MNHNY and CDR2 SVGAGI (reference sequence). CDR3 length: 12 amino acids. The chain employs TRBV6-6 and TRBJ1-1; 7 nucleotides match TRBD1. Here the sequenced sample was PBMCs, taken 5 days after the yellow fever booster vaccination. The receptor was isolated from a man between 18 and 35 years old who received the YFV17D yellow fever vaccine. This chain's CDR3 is CASTSSGGEAFF. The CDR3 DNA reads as TGTGCCAGCACCTCTTCAGGGGGTGAAGCTTTCTTT.